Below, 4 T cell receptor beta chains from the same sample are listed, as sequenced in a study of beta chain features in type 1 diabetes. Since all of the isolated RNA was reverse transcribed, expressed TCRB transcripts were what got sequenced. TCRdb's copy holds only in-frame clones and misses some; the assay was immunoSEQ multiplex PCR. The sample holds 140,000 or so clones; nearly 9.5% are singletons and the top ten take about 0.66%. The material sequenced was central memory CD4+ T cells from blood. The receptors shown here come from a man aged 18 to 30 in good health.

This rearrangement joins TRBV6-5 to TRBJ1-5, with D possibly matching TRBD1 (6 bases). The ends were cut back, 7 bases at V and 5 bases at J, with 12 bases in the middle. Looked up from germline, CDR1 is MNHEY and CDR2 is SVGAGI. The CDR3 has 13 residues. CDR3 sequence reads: CASKRGPDQPQHF. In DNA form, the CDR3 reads TGTGCCAGCAAGCGGGGGCCGGATCAGCCCCAGCATTTT.

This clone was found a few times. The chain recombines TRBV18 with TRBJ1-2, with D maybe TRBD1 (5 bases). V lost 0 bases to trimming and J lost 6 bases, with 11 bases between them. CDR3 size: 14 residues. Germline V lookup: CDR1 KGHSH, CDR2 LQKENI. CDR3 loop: CASSPPSQVDGYTF. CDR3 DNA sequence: TGTGCCAGCTCACCACCCTCACAGGTGGATGGCTACACCTTC.

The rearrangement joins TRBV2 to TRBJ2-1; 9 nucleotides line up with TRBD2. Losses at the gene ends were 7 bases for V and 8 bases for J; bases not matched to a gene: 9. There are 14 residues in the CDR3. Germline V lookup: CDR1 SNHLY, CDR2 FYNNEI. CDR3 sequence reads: CASMAGGAGDEQFF. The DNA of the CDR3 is TGTGCCAGCATGGCGGGGGGGGCTGGAGATGAGCAGTTCTTC.

The CDR3 protein is CSAGGGQGVAEQYF. In nucleotides, the CDR3 is TGCAGCGCCGGGGGGGGACAGGGTGTAGCCGAGCAGTACTTC. The chain carries TRBV29-1 and TRBJ2-7, with a possible D match to TRBD1 (9 bases). Germline V gene data show CDR1 as SQVTM and CDR2 as ANQGSEA. The CDR3 has 14 residues. V gave up 7 bases and J gave up 6 bases, with 22 bases separating them.